This T cell receptor beta chain was obtained from a study of blood T cell repertoires in COVID-19 (dated by TCRdb to about 2020). Study-level background: The collaborator samples originated in the United States, Italy and Spain and spanned the acute and convalescent phases of COVID-19. The material from the prospective study consisted of cDNA or gDNA derived from T cells, B-cell-depleted T cells, or PBMCs. Subjects who had been exposed to COVID-19, were actively infected with it, or had recovered from it provided the deeply sampled blood TCRbeta repertoires that made up the dataset. The repertoires were released in a freely available public database intended as a resource for research on the immune response to SARS-CoV-2. The samples were drawn from the first 160 participants of the ongoing ImmuneRACE study and from 1,254 subjects provided by 6 global collaborators. Sample metadata almost always included a de-identified subject ID, COVID-19 status, age in years and sex. HLA class I and class II types, where available, came from metadata supplied by the sample provider rather than from assay-based typing.

Participants in the prospective study were aged about 18 to 95 years, lived in 24 United States geographic areas, and enrolled through a virtual design. In the prospective study, cohorts were assigned on the basis of participant-reported clinical history obtained from a screening survey and a study questionnaire. For ImmuneRACE Cohort 3, a participant was defined as recovered based on two consecutive negative NP/OP PCR tests, clearance by a healthcare professional, or resolution of symptoms. Each participant in the prospective study had whole blood, serum and a nasopharyngeal or oropharyngeal swab collected by mobile phlebotomists. Prospective study participants could optionally give additional blood draws and questionnaires over an approximately two-month period. Prospective study blood samples were shipped either frozen or at room temperature before DNA extraction. Worth noting for this clone: The antigen this receptor binds is unknown. Nothing much larger sits one base from this clone, and base qualities are not available.

Results the study describes overall, beyond this receptor: How much clinical and demographic metadata was included differed by source and by participant, and the metadata was provided uncurated.

Trimming at the junction amounts to 8 bases on V and 0 bases on J, and the germline ends lie 14 bases apart. Including cysteine and phenylalanine, the CDR3 has 15 amino acids. The sequence is cut down to CDR3 DNA, 45 bases in frame from base 1. The germline V gene encodes CDR1 MNHEY and CDR2 SMNVEV (reference sequence). TCRbeta CDR3 regions were amplified from genomic DNA by means of the immunoSEQ Assay, a bias-controlled multiplex PCR. The authors' pipeline ran thus. The number of nucleated cells in each sample was estimated from the amplification of reference gene primers within the assay. Sequence reads were collapsed and filtered to measure the absolute abundance of every unique TCRbeta CDR3 rearrangement. For each sample, productive Simpson clonality was calculated as the square root of Simpson's diversity index over productive rearrangements. Held by TCRdb, this immuneACCESS table contains in-frame sequences only and omits some clones. Under half of the omission traces to an unresolved V gene where checked; the cause of the rest is unknown. The DNA gave D and trimming, while V, J and clone size come from that table. Here the sample has some 150,000 clones; over 75% occur a single time. 2.5% to 3% of the sample belongs to the ten largest clones.

This TCR came from a woman in her 50s who had recovered from COVID-19. Sequencing was performed on PBMCs or T cells enriched from blood (not recorded which). Recombination connected TRBV27 to TRBJ2-1; a tentative D call is TRBD1 (5 bases match). Here is the DNA: TGTGCCAGCGGGGCGGCCTCGAGCTCCTACAATGAGCAGTTCTTC. This encodes CASGAASSSYNEQFF.